A single TCR beta chain is shown here with its context. This entry belongs to a study of blood T cell repertoires in COVID-19. Study context: Samples of COVID-19 (acute and convalescent) were obtained from the United States, Italy and Spain. Sources were T cells, B-cell-depleted T cells, or PBMCs; the material itself was cDNA or gDNA.

As originally analysed: Amplification of reference gene primers was used by the study to estimate nucleated cell counts. Sequencing used immunoSEQ multiplex PCR; TCRdb keeps in-frame clones, though not all of them. That table gives V, J and clone size, and the DNA gave D and trimming. The sample yields roughly 98,000 clones, approximately 86% seen once. Germline V gene data show CDR1 as SGHTA and CDR2 as FQGNSA. Trimming took 3 bases from V and 1 from J, leaving 6 bases between them. This CDR3 has 13 amino acids. The sequenced sample was peripheral blood. The source is a woman in her 70s with active or convalescent COVID-19. The chain employs TRBV7-2 and TRBJ2-5; D is unresolved. In nucleotides, the CDR3 is TGTGCCAGCAGCTTCTCCGGCCAAGAGACCCAGTACTTC. As protein: CASSFSGQETQYF.